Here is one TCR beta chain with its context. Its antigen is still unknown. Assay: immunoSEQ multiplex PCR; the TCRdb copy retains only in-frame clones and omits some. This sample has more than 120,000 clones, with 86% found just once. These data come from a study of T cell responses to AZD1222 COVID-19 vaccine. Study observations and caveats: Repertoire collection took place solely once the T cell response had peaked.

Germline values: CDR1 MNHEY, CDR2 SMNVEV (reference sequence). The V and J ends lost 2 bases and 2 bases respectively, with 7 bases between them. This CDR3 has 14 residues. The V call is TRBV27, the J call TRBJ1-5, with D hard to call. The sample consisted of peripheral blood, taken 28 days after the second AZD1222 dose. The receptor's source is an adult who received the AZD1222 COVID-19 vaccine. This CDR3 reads CASSLREGNQPQHF. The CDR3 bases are TGTGCCAGCAGTTTACGGGAGGGCAATCAGCCCCAGCATTTT.